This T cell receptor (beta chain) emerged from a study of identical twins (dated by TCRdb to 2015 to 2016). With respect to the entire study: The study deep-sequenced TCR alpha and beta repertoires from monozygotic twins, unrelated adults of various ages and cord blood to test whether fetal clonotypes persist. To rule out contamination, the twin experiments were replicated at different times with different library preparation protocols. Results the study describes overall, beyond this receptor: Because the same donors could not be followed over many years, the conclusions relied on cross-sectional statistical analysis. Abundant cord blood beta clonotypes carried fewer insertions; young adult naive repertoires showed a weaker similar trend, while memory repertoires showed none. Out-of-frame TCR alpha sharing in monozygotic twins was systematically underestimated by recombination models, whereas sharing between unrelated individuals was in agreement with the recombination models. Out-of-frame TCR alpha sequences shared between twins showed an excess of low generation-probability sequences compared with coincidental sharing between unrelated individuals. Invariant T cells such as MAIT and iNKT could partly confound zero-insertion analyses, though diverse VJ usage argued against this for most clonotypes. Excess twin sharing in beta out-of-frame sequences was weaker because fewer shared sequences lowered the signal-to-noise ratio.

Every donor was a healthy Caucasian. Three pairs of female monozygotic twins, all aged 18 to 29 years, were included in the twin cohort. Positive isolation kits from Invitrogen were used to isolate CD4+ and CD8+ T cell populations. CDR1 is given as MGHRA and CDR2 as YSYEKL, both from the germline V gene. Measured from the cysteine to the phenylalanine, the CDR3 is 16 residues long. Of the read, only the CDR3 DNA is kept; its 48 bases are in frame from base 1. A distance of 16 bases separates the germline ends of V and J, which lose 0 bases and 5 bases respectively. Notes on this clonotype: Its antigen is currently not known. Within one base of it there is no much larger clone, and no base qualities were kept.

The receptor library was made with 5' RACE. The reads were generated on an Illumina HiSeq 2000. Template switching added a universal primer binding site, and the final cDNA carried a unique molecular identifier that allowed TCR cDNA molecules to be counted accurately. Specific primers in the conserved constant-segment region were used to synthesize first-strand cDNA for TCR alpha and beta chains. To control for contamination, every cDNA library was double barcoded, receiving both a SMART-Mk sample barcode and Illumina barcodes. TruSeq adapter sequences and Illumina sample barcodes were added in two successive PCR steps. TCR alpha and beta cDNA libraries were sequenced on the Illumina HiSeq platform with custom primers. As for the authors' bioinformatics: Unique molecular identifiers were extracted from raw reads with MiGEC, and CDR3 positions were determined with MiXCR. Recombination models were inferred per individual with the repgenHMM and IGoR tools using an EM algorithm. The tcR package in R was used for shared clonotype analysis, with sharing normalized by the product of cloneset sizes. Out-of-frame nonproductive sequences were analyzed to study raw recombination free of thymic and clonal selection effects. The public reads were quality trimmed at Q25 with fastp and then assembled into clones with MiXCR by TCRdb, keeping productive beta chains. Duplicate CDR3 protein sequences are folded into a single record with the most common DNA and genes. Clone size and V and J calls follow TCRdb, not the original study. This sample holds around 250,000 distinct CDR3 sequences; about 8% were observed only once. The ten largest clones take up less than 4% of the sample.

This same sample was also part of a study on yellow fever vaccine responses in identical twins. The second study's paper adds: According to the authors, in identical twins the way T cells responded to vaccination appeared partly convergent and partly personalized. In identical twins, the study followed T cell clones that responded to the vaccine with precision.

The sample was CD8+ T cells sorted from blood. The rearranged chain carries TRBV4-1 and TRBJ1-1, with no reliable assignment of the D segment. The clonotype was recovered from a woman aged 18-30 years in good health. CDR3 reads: CASSQEPRVASTEAFF. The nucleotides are TGCGCCAGCAGCCAAGAACCGAGGGTAGCGAGTACTGAAGCTTTCTTT.